The text below deals with one T cell receptor (beta chain). Antigen: not known. A multiplex PCR was run with 60 Vbeta primers and 13 Jbeta primers. Here immunoSEQ multiplex PCR was the method, and the copy in TCRdb shows in-frame clones only, minus some. The sample includes under 300,000 clones, about 81% seen only once; the top ten take less than 9%. These data belong to a study of cytomegalovirus exposure and HLA in healthy donors. General study results and limits: The CMV antigen specificity of three CMV-associated chains was confirmed through in vitro analysis.

V lost 4 bases and J 0 bases, leaving 7 bases between the germline ends. The CDR3 is made up of 14 amino acids. Germline CDR1 is LGHNA and CDR2 is YNFKEQ. This TCR came from a woman aged 60-70 years in good health and CMV-seropositive. Sequencing was carried out using PBMCs. The gene calls are TRBV4-2 and TRBJ1-5, with D possibly being TRBD1 (6 bases). The CDR3 region has the DNA TGTGCCAGCAGCCCGGACAGTAGCAATCAGCCCCAGCATTTT. Encoded protein: CASSPDSSNQPQHF.